The 8 T cell receptor beta chains reported below all come from one sample, sequenced in a study of blood T cell repertoires in COVID-19. Here immunoSEQ multiplex PCR was the method, and the copy in TCRdb shows in-frame clones only, minus some. The table includes some 220,000 clones, about 93% detected once. Sequencing was carried out using peripheral blood. Receptors originate from a man aged 30 to 45 with COVID-19, enrolled during active disease.

This chain connects TRBV21-1 to TRBJ2-7; the D call TRBD1 from the table was never checked on the DNA. TRBV21-1 is a known pseudogene. The length of the CDR3 is 14 residues. This CDR3 is CASSIKDRGYEQYF. DNA for the CDR3: TGTGCCAGCAGCATCAAGGACAGGGGATACGAGCAGTACTTC.

The chain recombines TRBV9 with TRBJ2-5; 8 nucleotides agree with TRBD2. Germline CDR1 is SGDLS and CDR2 is YYNGEE. The CDR3 loop spans 15 amino acids. After removal of 6 bases from V and 2 bases from J, the junction contained 9 bases not matched to a gene. Here the CDR3 DNA reads TGTGCCAGCACCACCAGCGGGGGAGGTCAAGAGACCCAGTACTTC. Its translation is CASTTSGGGQETQYF.

The chain carries TRBV6-5 and TRBJ1-6; 7 positions match TRBD1. CDR3 length: 15 residues. Germline loops: CDR1 MNHEY, CDR2 SVGAGI. Trimming cost V 0 bases and J 8 bases; bases outside gene matches: 4. For the CDR3, the DNA is TGTGCCAGCAGTTACTCGAACAGGGGTGATTCACCCCTCCACTTT. Its protein is CASSYSNRGDSPLHF.

The chain uses TRBV29-1 and TRBJ2-2, with D perhaps TRBD2 (5 bases). Looked up from germline, CDR1 is SQVTM and CDR2 is ANQGSEA. V was pared by 5 bases and J by 3 bases, with 25 bases between. The CDR3 sequence is 18 residues long. The chain's CDR3 is CSVLSMESGTSYTGELFF. DNA of the CDR3: TGCAGCGTTCTCTCGATGGAATCGGGAACTTCTTACACCGGGGAGCTGTTTTTT.

The chain recombines TRBV7-9 with TRBJ1-1; 8 bases fit TRBD1. The CDR3 loop spans 14 amino acids. The germline CDR1 and CDR2 sequences are SEHNR and FQNEAQ (reference sequence). Trimming took 4 bases from V and 1 from J; bases not matched to a gene: 2. CDR3 in amino acids: CASSSGGSNTEAFF. CDR3 sequence (DNA): TGTGCCAGCAGCTCAGGGGGCTCGAACACTGAAGCTTTCTTT.

This chain links TRBV25-1 with TRBJ1-1; D is ambiguous. From germline, CDR1 is MGHDK and CDR2 SYGVNS. V gave up 4 bases and J gave up 2 bases, with 14 bases separating them. This CDR3 has 15 amino acids. The chain's CDR3 is CASSGSLGENTEAFF. The CDR3 DNA follows: TGTGCCAGCAGTGGATCCCTCGGAGAAAACACTGAAGCTTTCTTT.

The rearrangement links TRBV6-5 to TRBJ1-4; 10 nucleotides match TRBD1. This CDR3 is 14 amino acids long. Trimming took 6 bases from V and 7 from J; bases not matched to a gene: 5. CDR1 MNHEY and CDR2 SVGAGI come from the germline V gene. The CDR3 DNA reads as TGTGCCAGCAGGAACCGGGACAGGGGTGAAAAACTGTTTTTT. It codes for CASRNRDRGEKLFF.

The J gene is TRBJ1-4, the V gene TRBV27; a possible D gene is TRBD1 (6 bases). Germline loops: CDR1 MNHEY, CDR2 SMNVEV (reference sequence). The CDR3 is 16 amino acids. V was shortened by 6 bases and J by 5 bases, with 19 bases between the two germline ends. CDR3 DNA sequence: TGTGCCAGCAGGAGGACAGCCACCTTACCGAATGAAAAACTGTTTTTT. Amino acids: CASRRTATLPNEKLFF.